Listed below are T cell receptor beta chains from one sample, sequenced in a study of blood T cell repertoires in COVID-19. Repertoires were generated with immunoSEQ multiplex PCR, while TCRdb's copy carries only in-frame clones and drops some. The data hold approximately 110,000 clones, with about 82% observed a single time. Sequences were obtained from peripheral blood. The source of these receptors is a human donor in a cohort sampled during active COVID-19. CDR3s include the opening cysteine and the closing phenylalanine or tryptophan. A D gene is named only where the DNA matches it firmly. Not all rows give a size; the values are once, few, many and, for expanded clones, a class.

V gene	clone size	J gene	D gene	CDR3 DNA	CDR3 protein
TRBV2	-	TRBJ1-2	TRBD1	TGTGCCAGCAGTGACGGACAGGGGGCGCGGGGCTACACCTTC	CASSDGQGARGYTF
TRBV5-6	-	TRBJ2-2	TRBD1	TGTGCCAGCAGCTCTTGGGGCAGGGGGCGCCCCGGGGAGCTGTTTTTT	CASSSWGRGRPGELFF
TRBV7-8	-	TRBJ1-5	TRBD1	TGTGCCAGCAGCTTAGTGGTGGGACAGGGGGTCGGGCAGCCCCAGCATTTT	CASSLVVGQGVGQPQHF
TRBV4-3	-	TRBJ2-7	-	TGCGCCAGCAGCCAAGATAGGACTACCTCCTACGAGCAGTACTTC	CASSQDRTTSYEQYF
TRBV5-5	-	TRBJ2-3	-	TGTGCCAGCAGAGGGCAGAGAGGGAGCACAGATACGCAGTATTTT	CASRGQRGSTDTQYF
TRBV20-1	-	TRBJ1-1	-	TGCAGTGCTAAAACGAGCGATGAAGCTTTCTTT	CSAKTSDEAFF
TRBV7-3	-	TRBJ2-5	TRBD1	TGTGCCAGCAGCGCCACAGGGGGCAGGGAGACCCAGTACTTC	CASSATGGRETQYF
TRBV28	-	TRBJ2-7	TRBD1	TGTGCCAGCAGTAACCTCATCCGGGACAGGGGGGTGAGTTCCTACGAGCAGTACTTC	CASSNLIRDRGVSSYEQYF
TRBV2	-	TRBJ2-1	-	TGTGCCAGCAGCCACGGGTGGCATGAGCAGTTCTTC	CASSHGWHEQFF
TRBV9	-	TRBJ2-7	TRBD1	TGTGCCAGCAGCGTAGTTGGGGACAGGGGGTCCGAGCAGTACTTC	CASSVVGDRGSEQYF
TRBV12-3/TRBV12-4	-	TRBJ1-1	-	TGTGCCAGCAGTTTCTACGAGGCAGCTTTCTTT	CASSFYEAAFF
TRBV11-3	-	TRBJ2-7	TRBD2	TGTGCCAGCAGCTTAACCAGCGGGGGTACCTACGAGCAGTACTTC	CASSLTSGGTYEQYF
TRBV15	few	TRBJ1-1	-	TGTGCCACCAGCACGCGGACACAAAAAGGAGCTTTCTTT	CATSTRTQKGAFF
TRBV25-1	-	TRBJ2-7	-	TGTGCCAGCAGTCCGAGCGGGCTTTCCTACGAGCAGTACTTC	CASSPSGLSYEQYF
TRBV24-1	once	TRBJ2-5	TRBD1	TGTGCCACCAGTAGTCCCGGGACAGGGAAGACCCAGTACTTC	CATSSPGTGKTQYF
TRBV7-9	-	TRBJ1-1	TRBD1	TGTGCCAGCAGCCCCGGTAGTTTGACAGGGAGGATGAACACTGAAGCTTTCTTT	CASSPGSLTGRMNTEAFF
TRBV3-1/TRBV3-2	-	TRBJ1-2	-	TGTGCCAGCAGCCAAGTCCCCGGCGGCGGCTACACCTTC	CASSQVPGGGYTF
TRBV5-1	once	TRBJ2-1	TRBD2	TGCGCCAGCAGCCCAGCGGGAGGGAACAATGAGCAGTTCTTC	CASSPAGGNNEQFF
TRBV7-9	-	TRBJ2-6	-	TGTGCCAGCGGAGGGGCTGGGGCCAACGTCCTGACTTTC	CASGGAGANVLTF
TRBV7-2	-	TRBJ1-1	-	TGTGCCAGCAGCTTAGATCCCAGGGGCGAAACTGAAGCTTTCTTT	CASSLDPRGETEAFF
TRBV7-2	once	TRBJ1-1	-	TGTGCCAGCAGCTTAAATTCTGGGGCCGCCAACACTGAAGCTTTCTTT	CASSLNSGAANTEAFF
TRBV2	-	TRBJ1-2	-	TGTGCCAGCAGAGATAATGGGCATGGTGGCTACACCTTC	CASRDNGHGGYTF
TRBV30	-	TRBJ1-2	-	TGTGCCTGGAGTGTACAGGAGAACTATGGCTACACCTTC	CAWSVQENYGYTF
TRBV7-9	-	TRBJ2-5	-	TGTGCCAGCAGCACCCTAAGCGGACTATCAATCCAAGAGACCCAGTACTTC	CASSTLSGLSIQETQYF
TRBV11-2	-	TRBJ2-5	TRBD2	TGTGCCAGCAGCTTATCTATTAGCGGGAGAAATGTAGAGACCCAGTACTTC	CASSLSISGRNVETQYF
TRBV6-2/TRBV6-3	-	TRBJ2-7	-	TGTGCCAGCAGTTACTCGAGGGTCTCCTACGAGCAGTACTTC	CASSYSRVSYEQYF
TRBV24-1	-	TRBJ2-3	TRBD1	TGTGCCACCCACGGACCCGGACAGGAGTCCACAGATACGCAGTATTTT	CATHGPGQESTDTQYF
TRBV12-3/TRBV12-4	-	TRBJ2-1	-	TGTGCCAGCGGTCGAGGCCGGGATGAGCAGTTCTTC	CASGRGRDEQFF
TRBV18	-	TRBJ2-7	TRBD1	TGTGCCAGCTCACCCACAAAACAGGGGCCGGGGGAGCAGTACTTC	CASSPTKQGPGEQYF
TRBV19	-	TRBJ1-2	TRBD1	TGTGCCAGTAGACTACAGGGGGCGAAATATGGCTACACCTTC	CASRLQGAKYGYTF
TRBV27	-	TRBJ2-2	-	TGTGCCAGCAGTTTTAGCCGACTGACCACCGGGGAGCTGTTTTTT	CASSFSRLTTGELFF
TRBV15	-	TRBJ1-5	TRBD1	TGTGCCACCAGCAGAGGGCAGGGACAGGGTCCGCCCCAGCATTTT	CATSRGQGQGPPQHF
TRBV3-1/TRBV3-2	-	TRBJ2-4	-	TGTGCCAGCAGCCAAGATTCGGAGCTGATTCAGTACTTC	CASSQDSELIQYF
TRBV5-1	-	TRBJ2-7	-	TGCGCCAGCAGCTTTGTGCCTAGACAGATCGGCTCCTACGAGCAGTACTTC	CASSFVPRQIGSYEQYF
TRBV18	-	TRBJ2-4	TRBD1	TGTGCCAGCTCACCATGGGACAGGGCCAAAAACATTCAGTACTTC	CASSPWDRAKNIQYF
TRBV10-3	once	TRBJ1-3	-	TGTGCCATCAGCCCCACAGGAAACACCATATATTTT	CAISPTGNTIYF
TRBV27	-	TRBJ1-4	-	TGTGCCAGCACCTACAGGGTACCACTCCCCCGAACCACGGAAAAACTGTTTTTT	CASTYRVPLPRTTEKLFF
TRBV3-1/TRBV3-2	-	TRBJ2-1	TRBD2	TGTGCCAGCAGCTCCCGGACTAGCGTCAGCTACAATGAGCAGTTCTTC	CASSSRTSVSYNEQFF
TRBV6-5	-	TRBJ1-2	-	TGTGCCAGCAGTTACCAACAGGGCCGAGGCTATGGCTACACCTTC	CASSYQQGRGYGYTF
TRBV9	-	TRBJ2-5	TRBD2	TGTGCCAGCAGCGCTCAGCGGGGAAAAGAGACCCAGTACTTC	CASSAQRGKETQYF
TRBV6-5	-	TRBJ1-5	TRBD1	TGTGCCAGCAGTTACACAGGACAGGGACAGCCCCAGCATTTT	CASSYTGQGQPQHF
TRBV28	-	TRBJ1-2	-	TGTGCCAGCAGTTACAACAGGGCGGGAGGGGGCTACACCTTC	CASSYNRAGGGYTF
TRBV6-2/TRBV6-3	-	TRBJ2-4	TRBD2	TGTGCCAGCAGACCTAGCGGGAGAGCCAAAAACATTCAGTACTTC	CASRPSGRAKNIQYF